What follows are 30 T cell receptor beta chains derived from one specimen sequenced in a study of Graves' ophthalmopathy and Graves' hyperthyroidism. RNA transcripts were the template, and TCR beta CDR3 regions were amplified from them. Following a first-round RT-PCR that used HTBI primers, a second-round multiplex PCR was carried out. TCRdb redid the calling of the multiplex PCR reads with MiXCR, one entry per CDR3 protein. Of 600,000 to 650,000 distinct CDR3 sequences detected, 22% appear once; the ten largest clones hold roughly 7.4%. Sequencing was done on a sample of peripheral blood. The receptors stem from a woman aged 18-29 years with stable Graves' hyperthyroidism. Some clones in this sample may be carry-over from other donors' samples.

This rearrangement joins TRBV27 to TRBJ1-5; D not certain. There are 13 residues in the CDR3. Germline CDR1 is MNHEY and CDR2 is SMNVEV (reference sequence). V dropped 6 bases and J dropped 5 bases, with 11 bases sitting between them. CDR3 bases: TGTGCCAGCAGCCACACTGAAGATCAGCCCCAGCATTTT. This gives the protein CASSHTEDQPQHF.

This clonotype has ten or more counts. The chain uses TRBV6-1 and TRBJ2-4, with D perhaps assigned TRBD1 or TRBD2 (5 bases each). The CDR3 has 16 residues. V gave up 7 bases and J gave up 4 bases, with 20 bases separating them. CDR1 is MNHNS and CDR2 is SASEGT in the germline V gene. This CDR3 reads CASNLVATEAKNIQYF. CDR3 nucleotide sequence: TGTGCCAGCAATCTAGTAGCGACAGAGGCAAAAAACATTCAGTACTTC.

This clonotype has ten or more counts. This rearrangement joins TRBV15 to TRBJ2-7, with 7 bases that match TRBD2. J gave up 0 bases and V 4 bases, and 6 bases lay outside the gene matches. The CDR3 covers 15 residues. Germline V lookup: CDR1 LNHNV, CDR2 YYDKDF (reference sequence). The CDR3, as DNA: TGTGCCACCAGCACGTTAGCGGGCAGCTCCTACGAGCAGTACTTC. Its protein product is CATSTLAGSSYEQYF.

The chain has TRBV11-2 and TRBJ2-7, with a weak D call TRBD1 (5 bases). Germline V CDR1 and CDR2: SGHAT, FQNNGV. Trimming pared 1 base from V and 2 bases from J, leaving 18 bases between. This CDR3 spans 17 amino acids. The CDR3 loop reads CASSLGDRLSTTYEQYF. The CDR3 DNA is TGTGCCAGCAGCTTAGGCGACAGACTTTCAACCACCTACGAGCAGTACTTC.

The table lists this clonotype with many counts. The chain links TRBV6-1 to TRBJ1-1; tentatively, D is TRBD1 (6 bases). V lost 6 bases and J 4 bases, leaving 12 bases between the germline ends. The CDR3 extends over 13 amino acids. CDR1 and CDR2 from the germline V gene are MNHNS and SASEGT. The CDR3 DNA reads as TGTGCCAGCAGCGATAGACAGGCCACTGAAGCTTTCTTT. This codes for CASSDRQATEAFF.

This clonotype was picked up many times. CDR3 sequence: CATSGLTDSNQPQHF. For the CDR3, the DNA is TGTGCCACCAGTGGCTTGACAGATAGCAATCAGCCCCAGCATTTT. The chain employs TRBV24-1 and TRBJ1-5; tentative D call: TRBD1 (5 bases). V dropped 5 bases and J dropped 0 bases, with 10 bases sitting between them. This CDR3 has 15 residues. The germline V gene has CDR1 KGHDR and CDR2 SFDVKD.

This clonotype was detected ten times or more. The chain uses TRBV7-9 and TRBJ1-1, with unresolved D. The CDR3 is made up of 14 amino acids. The ends were cut back, 7 bases at V and 1 base at J, with 13 bases in the middle. Germline assignment: CDR1 SEHNR and CDR2 FQNEAQ (reference sequence). The DNA for the CDR3 is TGTGCCAGCATAAGGAGTGTAGGGAACACTGAAGCTTTCTTT. Its translation: CASIRSVGNTEAFF.

The CDR3 coding sequence is TGTGCCAGCAGTCGACATACCATGAACACTGAAGCTTTCTTT. It is translated as CASSRHTMNTEAFF. The chain links TRBV6-2 or TRBV6-3 to TRBJ1-1; no firm D call. Germline values: CDR1 MNHEY, CDR2 SVGEGT. CDR3 length equals 14 residues. Trimming took off 5 bases at V and 0 bases at J, with 10 bases between the two ends.

The table lists this clonotype with many counts. The CDR3 coding sequence is TGTGCCAGCAGCGTAGAGGCCTGGGGGGAGCAGTACTTC. It is translated as CASSVEAWGEQYF. V and J are TRBV9 and TRBJ2-7; D possibly uses TRBD1 or TRBD2 (5 bases each). Trimming stripped 0 bases from V and 7 bases from J, with 11 bases between. In germline, CDR1 is SGDLS, CDR2 YYNGEE. This CDR3 region has 13 residues. Filled out from reference TRBV9 and TRBJ2-7, the complete variable domain reads DSGVTQTPKHLITATGQRVTLRCSPRSGDLSVYWYQQSLDQGLQFLIQYYNGEERAKGNILERFSAQQFPDLHSELNLSSLELGDSALYFCASSVEAWGEQYFGPGTRLTVT.

This clonotype was recorded at least ten times. The V call is TRBV11-3, the J call TRBJ2-7; D may be TRBD1 or TRBD2 (7 bases each). Looked up from germline, CDR1 is SGHNT and CDR2 is YENEEA. V dropped 3 bases and J dropped 3 bases, with 15 bases sitting between them. This CDR3 spans 15 amino acids. The DNA of the CDR3 is TGTGCCAGCAGCTTTGGAGCGGGACAGATCTACGAGCAGTACTTC. It encodes CASSFGAGQIYEQYF. Full variable domain (rest looked up from reference TRBV11-3 and TRBJ2-7): EAGVVQSPRYKIIEKKQPVAFWCNPISGHNTLYWYLQNLGQGPELLIRYENEEAVDDSQLPKDRFSAERLKGVDSTLKIQPAELGDSAVYLCASSFGAGQIYEQYFGPGTRLTVT.

This chain connects TRBV28 to TRBJ2-7; no reliable D call. The CDR3 extends over 16 amino acids. Germline V gene lookup returns CDR1 MDHEN and CDR2 SYDVKM. The ends were cut back, 3 bases at V and 2 bases at J, with 17 bases in the middle. The CDR3 loop reads CASSFPPFTNPYEQYF. In DNA form, the CDR3 reads TGTGCCAGCAGTTTCCCACCTTTCACGAACCCCTACGAGCAGTACTTC. Combining the CDR3 with reference TRBV28 and TRBJ2-7 gives the whole variable domain DVKVTQSSRYLVKRTGEKVFLECVQDMDHENMFWYRQDPGLGLRLIYFSYDVKMKEKGDIPEGYSVSREKKERFSLILESASTNQTSMYLCASSFPPFTNPYEQYFGPGTRLTVT.

The rearrangement uses TRBV20-1 and TRBJ2-3; 7 nucleotides match TRBD1. J lost 5 bases, V lost 4 bases, and 3 bases had no gene match. The CDR3 has 12 amino acids. Germline CDR1 and CDR2: DFQATT and SNEGSKA (reference sequence). The CDR3 is CSATYRGDTQYF. In nucleotides, the CDR3 is TGCAGTGCTACCTACAGGGGAGATACGCAGTATTTT.

This clonotype was observed at least ten times. The chain links TRBV6-1 to TRBJ1-5, with D unclear. The V gene's germline CDR1 is MNHNS and CDR2 SASEGT. V lost 6 bases and J lost 0, with 3 bases in between. This CDR3 is 12 amino acids long. The CDR3 coding sequence is TGTGCCAGCAGGATTAGCAATCAGCCCCAGCATTTT. This translates into CASRISNQPQHF.

This clonotype was seen a few times. The chain couples TRBV20-1 to TRBJ1-1; D is undetermined. CDR3 length: 12 amino acids. Germline V gene data show CDR1 as DFQATT and CDR2 as SNEGSKA (reference sequence). V gave up 8 bases and J gave up 0 bases, with 10 bases separating them. This CDR3 reads CSTRNLNTEAFF. In nucleotides, the CDR3 is TGCAGTACCCGAAACCTGAACACTGAAGCTTTCTTT.

The CDR3 here is CASRRLIRDRIWGFNQPQHF. CDR3 sequence (DNA): TGTGCCAGCAGACGTCTCATCCGGGACAGAATTTGGGGATTCAATCAGCCCCAGCATTTT. The genes are TRBV6-2 or TRBV6-3 and TRBJ1-5; 7 bases line up with TRBD1. Germline V gene sequence: CDR1 MNHEY, CDR2 SVGEGT. V lost 6 bases, J lost 3 bases, and 23 bases stayed unmatched. The CDR3 is 20 amino acids.

This clonotype was detected many times. The chain is built from TRBV12-3 or TRBV12-4 and TRBJ1-3; 8 nucleotides line up with TRBD1. The junction had 5 bases not matched to a gene; V was cut back by 6 bases and J by 1 base. The CDR3 runs 15 residues. In nucleotides, the CDR3 is TGTGCCAGCAGCGGACAGGGAAGGTCTGGAAACACCATATATTTT. Residues: CASSGQGRSGNTIYF.

Comments on this clonotype: A read error is possible here, since a much larger clone lies one base away. The V gene is TRBV12-3 or TRBV12-4, the J gene TRBJ1-5; 9 bases map to TRBD1. There are 14 residues in the CDR3. V trimming: 5 bases; J trimming: 3 bases; junction bases outside the gene matches: 2. CDR3: CASSDRGDNQPQHF. Here the CDR3 DNA reads TGTGCCAGCAGTGACAGGGGGGACAATCAGCCCCAGCATTTT.

The chain employs TRBV12-3 or TRBV12-4 and TRBJ1-1; D uncertain. This CDR3 region has 11 residues. Trimming shortened V by 3 bases and J by 7 bases, and 6 bases separated the two germline ends. DNA for the CDR3: TGTGCCAGCAGTTTGAAGGTTGAAGCTTTCTTT. This encodes CASSLKVEAFF.

The chain uses TRBV12-3 or TRBV12-4 and TRBJ2-7; D is unclear. The CDR3 length is 11 residues. V lost 5 bases to trimming and J lost 5 bases, with 7 bases between them. CDR3 amino acids: CASSIKNEQYF. DNA of the CDR3: TGTGCCAGCAGTATTAAAAACGAGCAGTACTTC.

The rearrangement links TRBV5-1 to TRBJ1-1; the D is unclear. CDR1 is SGHRS and CDR2 is YFSETQ in the germline V gene. Trimming shortened V by 3 bases and J by 0 bases, and 18 bases separated the two germline ends. This CDR3 region has 17 residues. In DNA, the CDR3 is TGCGCCAGCAGCTGGACGACCCCCGTTCGCATGAACACTGAAGCTTTCTTT. It yields the protein CASSWTTPVRMNTEAFF.

Many counts were recorded for this clonotype. V usage is TRBV20-1 and J usage is TRBJ2-5; either TRBD1 or TRBD2 may supply D (5 bases each). The germline CDR1 and CDR2 sequences are DFQATT and SNEGSKA (reference sequence). CDR3 size: 15 residues. Trimming cost V 3 bases and J 1 base, with 15 bases left between them. The CDR3 nucleotides read TGCAGTGCTAGGGGGGTGCGGGCAGGCCAAGAGACCCAGTACTTC. The encoded protein is CSARGVRAGQETQYF.

This clonotype was picked up one time. V gene TRBV27 combines with J gene TRBJ1-2, with D tentatively TRBD1 (6 bases). The V end was cut by 5 bases, the J end by 3 bases, with 16 bases between. Germline CDR1 MNHEY, CDR2 SMNVEV (reference sequence). This CDR3 spans 15 amino acids. The CDR3 loop reads CASSRGGGAHYGYTF. Here the CDR3 DNA reads TGTGCCAGCAGTCGCGGGGGGGGCGCTCACTATGGCTACACCTTC.

The table lists this clonotype with many counts. The CDR3 sequence is CASSSSKDRAAEAFF. The CDR3 coding sequence is TGTGCCAGCAGTTCATCTAAGGACAGGGCGGCTGAAGCTTTCTTT. The rearrangement joins TRBV12-3 or TRBV12-4 to TRBJ1-1; 8 bases map to TRBD1. This CDR3 has 15 amino acids. V was clipped by 4 bases and J by 6 bases; unmatched bases: 10.

This clonotype was seen only a few times. The chain recombines TRBV12-3 or TRBV12-4 with TRBJ1-5; no clear D gene. The length of the CDR3 is 14 residues. V was shortened by 4 bases and J by 4 bases, with 11 bases between the two germline ends. The CDR3 protein is CASSSMGVNQPQHF. The CDR3 DNA follows: TGTGCCAGCAGTTCGATGGGAGTGAATCAGCCCCAGCATTTT.

The V call is TRBV20-1, the J call TRBJ1-3; D gene unclear. Germline V CDR1 and CDR2: DFQATT, SNEGSKA (reference sequence). Trimming pared 6 bases from V and 4 bases from J, leaving 16 bases between. The CDR3 runs 14 residues. DNA of the CDR3: TGCAGTGCCCCCGATCGGGCGGGGGGAAACACCATATATTTT. Translating gives CSAPDRAGGNTIYF.

This clonotype was observed at least ten times. The chain carries TRBV6-1 and TRBJ1-2, with D tentatively TRBD1 (6 bases). CDR1 and CDR2 (germline): MNHNS, SASEGT. Trimming stripped 2 bases from V and 8 bases from J, with 18 bases between. The CDR3 is 15 amino acids. The CDR3 here is CASSENNRAFWGYTF. CDR3 coding DNA: TGTGCCAGCAGTGAAAATAACAGGGCCTTTTGGGGCTACACCTTC.

This clonotype was seen a handful of times. The V gene is TRBV14, the J gene TRBJ2-2, with a weak D call TRBD1 (5 bases). The germline V and J ends were trimmed by 0 bases and 4 bases, with 6 bases remaining between them. Germline values: CDR1 SGHDN, CDR2 FVKESK. The CDR3 consists of 14 residues. This chain's CDR3 is CASSQDQGTGELFF. As DNA, the CDR3 is TGTGCCAGCAGCCAAGATCAGGGCACCGGGGAGCTGTTTTTT.

On this clonotype itself: Possible read error: a much larger clone is one base away. Because it lacks the conserved phenylalanine or tryptophan at the end, this CDR3 is likely a read error. The V gene is TRBV28, the J gene TRBJ1-5; D not certain. Looked up from germline, CDR1 is MDHEN and CDR2 is SYDVKM. The CDR3 has 14 residues. The ends were cut back, 7 bases at V and 7 bases at J, with 17 bases in the middle. CDR3 DNA sequence: TGTGCCAGCAAGAATTCACTCTCGGGACAGCCCCAGCATTAT. Its protein product is CASKNSLSGQPQHY.

This clonotype was detected ten times or more. The chain uses TRBV12-5 and TRBJ1-5; 7 positions agree with TRBD1. The CDR3 totals 16 residues. Trimming took 4 bases from V and 2 from J; bases not matched to a gene: 8. Looked up from germline, CDR1 is LGHNT and CDR2 is FRNRAP. In DNA, the CDR3 is TGTGCTAGTGGTTCCGGACAGGCGGATCGCAATCAGCCCCAGCATTTT. This translates into CASGSGQADRNQPQHF.

Ten or more counts support this clonotype. Because the CDR3's place on the DNA is in doubt, the DNA is left out and the CDR3 is given as listed by TCRdb. The chain employs TRBV5-1 and TRBJ1-1; TRBD1, the table's D call, was not compared with the DNA. The CDR3 adds up to 17 amino acids, both ends counted. Per the germline V gene, CDR1 is SGHRS and CDR2 is YFSETQ. This CDR3 is CASSFGSGETGSTEAFF.